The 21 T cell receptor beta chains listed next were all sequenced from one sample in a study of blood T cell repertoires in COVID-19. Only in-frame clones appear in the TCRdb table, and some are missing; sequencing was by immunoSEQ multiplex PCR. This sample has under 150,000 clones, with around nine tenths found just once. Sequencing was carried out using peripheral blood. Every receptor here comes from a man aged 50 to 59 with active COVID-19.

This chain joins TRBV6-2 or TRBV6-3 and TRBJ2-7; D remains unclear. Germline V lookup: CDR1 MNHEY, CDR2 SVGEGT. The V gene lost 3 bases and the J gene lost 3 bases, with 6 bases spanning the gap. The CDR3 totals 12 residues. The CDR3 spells CASSYPGYEQYV. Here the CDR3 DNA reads TGTGCCAGCAGTTATCCGGGCTACGAGCAGTACGTC.

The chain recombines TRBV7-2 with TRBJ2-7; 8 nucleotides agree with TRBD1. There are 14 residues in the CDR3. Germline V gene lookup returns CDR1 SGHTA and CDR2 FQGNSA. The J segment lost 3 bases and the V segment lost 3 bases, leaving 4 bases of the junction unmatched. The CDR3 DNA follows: TGTGCCAGCAGCTTCGGACAGGGCAACTACGAGCAGTACTTC. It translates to CASSFGQGNYEQYF.

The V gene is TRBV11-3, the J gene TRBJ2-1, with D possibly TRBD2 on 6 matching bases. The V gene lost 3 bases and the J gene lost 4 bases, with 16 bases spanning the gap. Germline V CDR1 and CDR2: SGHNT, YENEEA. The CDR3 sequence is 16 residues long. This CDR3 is CASSLIRGTQYNEQFF. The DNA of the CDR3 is TGTGCCAGCAGCTTGATACGCGGGACTCAGTACAATGAGCAGTTCTTC.

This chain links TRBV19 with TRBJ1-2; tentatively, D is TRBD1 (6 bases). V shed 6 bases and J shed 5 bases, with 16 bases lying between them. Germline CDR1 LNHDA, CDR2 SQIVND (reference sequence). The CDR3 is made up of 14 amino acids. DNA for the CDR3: TGTGCCAGTAGCCCGCGGGGGGCGCAGTATGGCTACACCTTC. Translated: CASSPRGAQYGYTF.

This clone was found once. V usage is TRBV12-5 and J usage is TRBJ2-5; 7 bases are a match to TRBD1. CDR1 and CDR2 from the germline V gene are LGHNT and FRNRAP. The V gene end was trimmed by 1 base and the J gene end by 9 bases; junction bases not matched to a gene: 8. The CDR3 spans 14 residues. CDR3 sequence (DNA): TGTGCTAGTGGTTTGGGCAGAACAGGGGTCGCCCAGTACTTC. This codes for CASGLGRTGVAQYF.

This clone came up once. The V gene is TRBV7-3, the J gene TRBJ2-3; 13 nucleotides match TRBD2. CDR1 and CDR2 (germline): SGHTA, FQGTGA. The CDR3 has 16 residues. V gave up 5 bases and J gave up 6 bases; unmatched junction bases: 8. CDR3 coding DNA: TGTGCCAGCAGCCTAAAACTAGCGGGGGGGTCGGATACGCAGTATTTT. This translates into CASSLKLAGGSDTQYF.

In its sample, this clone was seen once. The CDR3 sequence is CASSAQGGQAFF. CDR3 bases: TGTGCCAGCAGCGCCCAAGGGGGACAAGCTTTCTTT. The V and J genes are TRBV2 and TRBJ1-1, with a possible D match to TRBD1 (6 bases). V dropped 6 bases and J dropped 9 bases, with 14 bases sitting between them. There are 12 residues in the CDR3. Germline V gene data show CDR1 as SNHLY and CDR2 as FYNNEI.

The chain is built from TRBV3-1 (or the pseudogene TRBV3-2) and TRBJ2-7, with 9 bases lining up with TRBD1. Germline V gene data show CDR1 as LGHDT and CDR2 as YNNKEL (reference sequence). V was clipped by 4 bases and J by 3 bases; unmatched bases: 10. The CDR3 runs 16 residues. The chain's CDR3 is CASSRSTTTGGYEQYF. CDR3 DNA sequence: TGTGCCAGCAGCCGCAGTACAACGACAGGGGGCTACGAGCAGTACTTC.

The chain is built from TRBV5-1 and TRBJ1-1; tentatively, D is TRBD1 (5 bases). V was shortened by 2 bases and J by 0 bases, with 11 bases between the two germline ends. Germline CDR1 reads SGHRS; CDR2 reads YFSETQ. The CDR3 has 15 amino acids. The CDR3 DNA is TGCGCCAGCAGCTTCGGACAAAAGTTGAACACTGAAGCTTTCTTT. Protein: CASSFGQKLNTEAFF.

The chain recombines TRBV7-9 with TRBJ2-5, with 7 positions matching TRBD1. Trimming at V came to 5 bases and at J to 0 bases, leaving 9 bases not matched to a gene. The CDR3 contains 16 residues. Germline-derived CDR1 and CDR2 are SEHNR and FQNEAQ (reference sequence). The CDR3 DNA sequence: TGTGCCAGCAGCCCTCGGGACAGACAGTACCAAGAGACCCAGTACTTC. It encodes CASSPRDRQYQETQYF. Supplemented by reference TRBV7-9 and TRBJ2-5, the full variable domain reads DTGVSQNPRHKITKRGQNVTFRCDPISEHNRLYWYRQTLGQGPEFLTYFQNEAQLEKSRLLSDRFSAERPKGSFSTLEIQRTEQGDSAMYLCASSPRDRQYQETQYFGPGTRLLVL.

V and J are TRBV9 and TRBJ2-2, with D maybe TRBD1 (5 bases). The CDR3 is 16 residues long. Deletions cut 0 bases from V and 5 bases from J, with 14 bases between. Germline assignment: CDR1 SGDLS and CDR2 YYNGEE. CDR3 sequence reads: CASSVDVRGGTGELFF. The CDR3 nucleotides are TGTGCCAGCAGCGTAGATGTAAGGGGCGGAACCGGGGAGCTGTTTTTT. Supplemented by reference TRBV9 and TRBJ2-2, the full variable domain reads DSGVTQTPKHLITATGQRVTLRCSPRSGDLSVYWYQQSLDQGLQFLIQYYNGEERAKGNILERFSAQQFPDLHSELNLSSLELGDSALYFCASSVDVRGGTGELFFGEGSRLTVL.

CDR3 protein: CASSFKETYGYTF. The CDR3 DNA reads as TGTGCCAGCAGCTTTAAGGAGACCTATGGCTACACCTTC. V usage is TRBV7-9 and J usage is TRBJ1-2; unclear D gene. Germline loops: CDR1 SEHNR, CDR2 FQNEAQ (reference sequence). The germline V and J ends were trimmed by 3 bases and 4 bases, with 9 bases remaining between them. The CDR3 is 13 amino acids.

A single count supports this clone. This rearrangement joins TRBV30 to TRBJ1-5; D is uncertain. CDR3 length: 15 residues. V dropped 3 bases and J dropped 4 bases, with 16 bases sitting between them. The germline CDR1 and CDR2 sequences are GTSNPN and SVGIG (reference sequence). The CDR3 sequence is CAWSNAAASNQPQHF. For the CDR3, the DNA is TGTGCCTGGAGCAACGCGGCAGCCTCGAATCAGCCCCAGCATTTT. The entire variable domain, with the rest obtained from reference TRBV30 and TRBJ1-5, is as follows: SQTIHQWPATLVQPVGSPLSLECTVEGTSNPNLYWYRQAAGRGLQLLFYSVGIGQISSEVPQNLSASRPQDRQFILSSKKLLLSDSGFYLCAWSNAAASNQPQHFGDGTRLSIL.

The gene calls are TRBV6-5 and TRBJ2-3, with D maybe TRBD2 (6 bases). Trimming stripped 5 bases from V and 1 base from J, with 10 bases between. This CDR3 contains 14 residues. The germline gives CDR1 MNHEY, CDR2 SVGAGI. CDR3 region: CASSPGLGTDTQYF. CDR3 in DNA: TGTGCCAGCAGTCCGGGACTGGGCACAGATACGCAGTATTTT.

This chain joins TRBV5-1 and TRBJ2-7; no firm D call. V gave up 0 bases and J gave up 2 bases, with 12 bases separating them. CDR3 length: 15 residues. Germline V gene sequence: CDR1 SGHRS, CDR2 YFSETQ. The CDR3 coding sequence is TGCGCCAGCAGCTTGGGGGCAGGAATGACCTACGAGCAGTACTTC. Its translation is CASSLGAGMTYEQYF.

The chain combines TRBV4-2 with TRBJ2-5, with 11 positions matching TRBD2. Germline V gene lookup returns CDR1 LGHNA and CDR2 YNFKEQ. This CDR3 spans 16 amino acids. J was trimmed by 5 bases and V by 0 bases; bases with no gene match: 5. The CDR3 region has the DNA TGTGCCAGCAGCCAAGATCTAGCGGGAGGACGCGAGACCCAGTACTTC. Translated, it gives CASSQDLAGGRETQYF.

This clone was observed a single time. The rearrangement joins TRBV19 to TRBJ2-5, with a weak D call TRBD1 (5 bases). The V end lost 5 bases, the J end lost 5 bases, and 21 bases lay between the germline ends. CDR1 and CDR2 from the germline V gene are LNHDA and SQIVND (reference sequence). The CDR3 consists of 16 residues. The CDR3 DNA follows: TGTGCCAGTAGTCCCCAGGGCCGTCGATACTCCGAGACCCAGTACTTC. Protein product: CASSPQGRRYSETQYF.

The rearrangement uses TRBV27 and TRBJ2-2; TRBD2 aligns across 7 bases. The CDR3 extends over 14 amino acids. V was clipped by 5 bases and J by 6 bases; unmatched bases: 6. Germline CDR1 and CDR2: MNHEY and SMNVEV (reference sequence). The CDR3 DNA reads TGTGCCAGCAGTCCTTCTAGCGGCGCCGGGGAGCTGTTTTTT. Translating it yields CASSPSSGAGELFF.

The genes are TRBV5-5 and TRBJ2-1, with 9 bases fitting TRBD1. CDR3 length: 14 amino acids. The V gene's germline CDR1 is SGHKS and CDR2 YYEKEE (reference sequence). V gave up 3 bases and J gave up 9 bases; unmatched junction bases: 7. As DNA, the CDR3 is TGTGCCAGCAGCTGGCGGGACAGGGTAACTGAGCAGTTCTTC. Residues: CASSWRDRVTEQFF.

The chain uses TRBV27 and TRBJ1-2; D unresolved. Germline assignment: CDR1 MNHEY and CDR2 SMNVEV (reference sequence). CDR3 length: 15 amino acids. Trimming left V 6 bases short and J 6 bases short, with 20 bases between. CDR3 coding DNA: TGTGCCAGCAGGCCCGTTGAGACACCCTGGGATGGCTACACCTTC. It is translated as CASRPVETPWDGYTF.

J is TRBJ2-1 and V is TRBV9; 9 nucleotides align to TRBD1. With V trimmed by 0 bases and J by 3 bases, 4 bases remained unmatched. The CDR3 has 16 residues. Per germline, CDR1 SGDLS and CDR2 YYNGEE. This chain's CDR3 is CASSVGDRAVYNEQFF. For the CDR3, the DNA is TGTGCCAGCAGCGTAGGGGACAGGGCCGTCTACAATGAGCAGTTCTTC.